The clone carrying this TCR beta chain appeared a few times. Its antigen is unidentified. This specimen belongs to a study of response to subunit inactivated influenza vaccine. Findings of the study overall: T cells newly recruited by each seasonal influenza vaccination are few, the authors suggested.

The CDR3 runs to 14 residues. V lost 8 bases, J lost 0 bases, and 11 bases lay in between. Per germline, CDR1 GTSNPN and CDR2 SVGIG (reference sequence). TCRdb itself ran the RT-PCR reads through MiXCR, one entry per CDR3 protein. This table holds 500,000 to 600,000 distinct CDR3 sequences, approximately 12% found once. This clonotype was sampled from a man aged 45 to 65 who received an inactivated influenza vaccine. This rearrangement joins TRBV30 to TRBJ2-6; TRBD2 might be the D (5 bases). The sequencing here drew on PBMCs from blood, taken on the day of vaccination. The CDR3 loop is CAQAGISGANVLTF. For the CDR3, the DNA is TGTGCCCAGGCCGGGATCTCTGGGGCCAACGTCCTGACTTTC.